The sequence of this T cell receptor (beta chain) was determined in a study of T cell responses to AZD1222 COVID-19 vaccine. Sequenced by immunoSEQ multiplex PCR; TCRdb stores in-frame clones only, minus some. This sample yields about 130,000 clones, of which 80% to 90% are seen a single time; about 8% belongs to the top ten. The germline V gene encodes CDR1 SGHDN and CDR2 FVKESK. The CDR3 contains 13 residues. Trimming left V 2 bases short and J 4 bases short, with 8 bases between. The study's findings and limits: Reportedly, nearly half of unique spike TCRs recognized epitopes outside B.1.351/B.1.1.7 mutations. It was only five to seven AZD1222 recipients who were seropositive at baseline.

Notes on this clone: The antigen remains undetermined.

This specimen consisted of peripheral blood, obtained on day 0 of AZD1222 vaccination. The sequence was obtained from an adult in good health. V gene TRBV14 combines with J gene TRBJ1-2; D is uncertain. The chain's CDR3 is CASSQNTFYGYTF. Here the CDR3 DNA reads TGTGCCAGCAGCCAAAATACCTTCTATGGCTACACCTTC.